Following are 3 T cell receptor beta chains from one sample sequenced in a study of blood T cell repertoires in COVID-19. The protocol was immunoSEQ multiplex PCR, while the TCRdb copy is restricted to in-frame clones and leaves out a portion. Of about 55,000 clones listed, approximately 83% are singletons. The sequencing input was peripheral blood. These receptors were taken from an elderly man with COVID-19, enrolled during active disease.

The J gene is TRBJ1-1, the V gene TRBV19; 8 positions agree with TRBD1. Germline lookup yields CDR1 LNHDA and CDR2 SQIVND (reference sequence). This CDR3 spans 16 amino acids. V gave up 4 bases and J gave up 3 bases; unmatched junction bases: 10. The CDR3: CASSTTGVRVDTEAFF. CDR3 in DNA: TGTGCCAGTAGTACGACAGGGGTCCGAGTGGACACTGAAGCTTTCTTT.

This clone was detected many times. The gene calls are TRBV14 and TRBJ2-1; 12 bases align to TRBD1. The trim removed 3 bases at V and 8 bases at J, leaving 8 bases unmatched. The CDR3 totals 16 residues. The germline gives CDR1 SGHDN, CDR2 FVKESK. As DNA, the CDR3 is TGTGCCAGCAGCCACCCACCTGGGGACAGGGGGCATGAGCAGTTCTTC. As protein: CASSHPPGDRGHEQFF. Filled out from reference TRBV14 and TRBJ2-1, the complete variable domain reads EAGVTQFPSHSVIEKGQTVTLRCDPISGHDNLYWYRRVMGKEIKFLLHFVKESKQDESGMPNNRFLAERTGGTYSTLKVQPAELEDSGVYFCASSHPPGDRGHEQFFGPGTRLTVL.

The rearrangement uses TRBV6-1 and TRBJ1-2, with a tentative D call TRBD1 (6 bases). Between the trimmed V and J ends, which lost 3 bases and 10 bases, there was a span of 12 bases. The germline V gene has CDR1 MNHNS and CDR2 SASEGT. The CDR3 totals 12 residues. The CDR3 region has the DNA TGTGCCAGCAGTGACAGGGGTGTTTCCTACACCTTC. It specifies CASSDRGVSYTF.